This TCR beta chain was recovered during a study of T-cell memory formation after mild COVID-19. V lost 5 bases to trimming and J lost 0 bases, with 3 bases between them. Germline CDR1 reads SGDLS; CDR2 reads YYNGEE. The CDR3 extends over 12 amino acids. MiXCR was run by TCRdb on the 5' RACE reads, yielding one entry per CDR3 protein. The table lists about 110,000 distinct CDR3 sequences, over 15% of them singletons. Points from the study as a whole: Day 15 to 85 contracting clones showed balanced CD4/CD8; day 15 to 37 expanders favored CD4+.

This clonotype has only a few counts. Its antigen remains unknown. The specimen was PBMCs or a T cell subset sorted from them (not recorded which). The rearrangement joins TRBV9 to TRBJ2-4; D uncertain. The source of this sequence is a man between 18 and 29 years old who had mild COVID-19 (a few samples of this study predate the infection). Cell type and time point are not known. The CDR3 DNA reads TGTGCCAGCAGTCCAGCCAAAAACATTCAGTACTTC. Translating it yields CASSPAKNIQYF.